This TCR beta chain was profiled in a study of cytomegalovirus exposure and HLA in healthy donors. Study details: Previous work identified 120 million or so unique TCR beta sequences from roughly 170 million T cells. Across 300 to 400 genotyped donors, approximately 80% landed in the Caucasian-associated ancestry cluster. General study results and limits: Later on, an analysis found that several of the most significant clusters appeared to be linked to common viral pathogens, which included parvovirus B19. A later analysis linked a missense variant in DCLRE1C to the trimming of TCR beta V and J genes.

13 Jbeta primers and 60 Vbeta primers were used for the PCR. Profiled with immunoSEQ multiplex PCR; TCRdb holds only in-frame clones, not every one. The sample includes about 57,000 clones, around 83% of them seen just once. The V and J ends lost 4 bases and 0 bases respectively, with 10 bases between them. The CDR3 runs to 14 residues. Germline V gene sequence: CDR1 MNHEY, CDR2 SMNVEV (reference sequence). Of note for this clone: Its matching antigen is unknown.

V gene TRBV27 combines with J gene TRBJ2-7; tentative D call: TRBD1 (6 bases). Sequenced: PBMCs. The sequence came from a man younger than 40 in good health and CMV-seronegative. The CDR3 nucleotides read TGTGCCAGCAGTTCTACAGGGAGCTCCTACGAGCAGTACTTC. Translated: CASSSTGSSYEQYF.